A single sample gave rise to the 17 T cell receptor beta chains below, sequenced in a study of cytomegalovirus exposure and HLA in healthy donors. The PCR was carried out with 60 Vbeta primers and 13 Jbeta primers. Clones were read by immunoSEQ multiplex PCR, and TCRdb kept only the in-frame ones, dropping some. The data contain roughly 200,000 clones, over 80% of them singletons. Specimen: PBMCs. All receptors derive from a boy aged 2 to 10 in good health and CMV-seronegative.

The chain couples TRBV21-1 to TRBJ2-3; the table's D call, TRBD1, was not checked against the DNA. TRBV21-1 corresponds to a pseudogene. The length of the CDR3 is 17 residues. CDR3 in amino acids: CASSKYRRDRGTDTQYF. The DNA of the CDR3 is TGTGCCAGCAGCAAATACAGGAGGGACAGGGGCACAGATACGCAGTATTTT.

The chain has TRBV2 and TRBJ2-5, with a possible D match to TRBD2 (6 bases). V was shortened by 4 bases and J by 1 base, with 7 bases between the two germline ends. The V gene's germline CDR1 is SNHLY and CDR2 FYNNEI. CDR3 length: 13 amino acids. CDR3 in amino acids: CASSAEGQETQYF. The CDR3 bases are TGTGCCAGCAGTGCGGAGGGCCAAGAGACCCAGTACTTC.

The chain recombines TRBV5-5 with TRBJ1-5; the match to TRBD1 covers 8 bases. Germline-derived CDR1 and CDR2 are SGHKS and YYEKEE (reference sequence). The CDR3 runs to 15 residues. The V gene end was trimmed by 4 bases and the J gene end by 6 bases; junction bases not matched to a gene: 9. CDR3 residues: CASSMTGVGGQPQHF. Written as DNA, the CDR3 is TGTGCCAGCAGCATGACAGGGGTGGGTGGTCAGCCCCAGCATTTT.

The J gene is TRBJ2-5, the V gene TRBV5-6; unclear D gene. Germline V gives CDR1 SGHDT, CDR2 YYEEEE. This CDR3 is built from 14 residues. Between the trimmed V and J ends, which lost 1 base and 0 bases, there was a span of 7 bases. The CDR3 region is CASSLYGYQETQYF. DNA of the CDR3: TGTGCCAGCAGCTTGTACGGGTACCAAGAGACCCAGTACTTC.

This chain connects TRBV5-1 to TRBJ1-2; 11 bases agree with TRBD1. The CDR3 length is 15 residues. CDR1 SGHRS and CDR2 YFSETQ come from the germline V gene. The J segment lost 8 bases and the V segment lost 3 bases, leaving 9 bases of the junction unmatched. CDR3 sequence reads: CASSSAGTGGEGYTF. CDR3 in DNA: TGCGCCAGCAGCTCGGCCGGGACAGGGGGGGAAGGCTACACCTTC.

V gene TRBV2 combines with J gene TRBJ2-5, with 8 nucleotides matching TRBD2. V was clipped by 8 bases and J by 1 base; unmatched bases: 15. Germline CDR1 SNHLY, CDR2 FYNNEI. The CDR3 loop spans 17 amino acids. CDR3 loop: CASGGMGAGGPQETQYF. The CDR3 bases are TGTGCCAGCGGTGGGATGGGGGCGGGGGGCCCCCAAGAGACCCAGTACTTC.

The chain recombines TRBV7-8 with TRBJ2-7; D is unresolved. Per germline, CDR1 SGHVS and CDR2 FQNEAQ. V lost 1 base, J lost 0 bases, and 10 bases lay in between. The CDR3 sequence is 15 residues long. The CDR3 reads CASSLGYTHSYEQYF. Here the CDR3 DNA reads TGTGCCAGCAGCTTAGGTTACACCCACTCCTACGAGCAGTACTTC.

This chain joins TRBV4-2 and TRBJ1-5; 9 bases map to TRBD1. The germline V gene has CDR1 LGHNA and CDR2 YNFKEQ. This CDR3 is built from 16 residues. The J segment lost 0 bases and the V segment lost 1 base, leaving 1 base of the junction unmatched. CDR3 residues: CASSQGQGGSNQPQHF. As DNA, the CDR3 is TGTGCCAGCAGCCAAGGACAGGGGGGTAGCAATCAGCCCCAGCATTTT.

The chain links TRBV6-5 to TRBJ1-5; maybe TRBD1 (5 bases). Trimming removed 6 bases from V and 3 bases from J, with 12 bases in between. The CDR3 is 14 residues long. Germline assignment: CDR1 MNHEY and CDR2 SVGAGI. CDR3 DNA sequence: TGTGCCAGCAGGGGTTGGGGGGACAATCAGCCCCAGCATTTT. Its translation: CASRGWGDNQPQHF.

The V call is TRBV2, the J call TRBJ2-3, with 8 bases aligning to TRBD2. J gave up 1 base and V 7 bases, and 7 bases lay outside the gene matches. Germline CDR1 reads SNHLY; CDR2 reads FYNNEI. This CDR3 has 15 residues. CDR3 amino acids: CASTPGLGGTDTQYF. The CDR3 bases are TGTGCCAGCACTCCGGGACTAGGGGGCACAGATACGCAGTATTTT.

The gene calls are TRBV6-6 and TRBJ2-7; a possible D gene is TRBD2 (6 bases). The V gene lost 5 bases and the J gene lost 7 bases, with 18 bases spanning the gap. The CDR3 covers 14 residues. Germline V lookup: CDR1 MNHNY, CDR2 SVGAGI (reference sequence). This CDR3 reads CASSHTSRGLEQYF. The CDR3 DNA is TGTGCCAGCAGTCACACTAGCCGGGGACTGGAGCAGTACTTC.

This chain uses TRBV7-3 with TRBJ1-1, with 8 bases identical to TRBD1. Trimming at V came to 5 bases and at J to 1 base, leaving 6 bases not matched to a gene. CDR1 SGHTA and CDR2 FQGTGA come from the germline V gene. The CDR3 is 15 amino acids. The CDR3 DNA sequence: TGTGCCAGCAGCCTGGGACAGGAGGGGAACACTGAAGCTTTCTTT. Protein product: CASSLGQEGNTEAFF.

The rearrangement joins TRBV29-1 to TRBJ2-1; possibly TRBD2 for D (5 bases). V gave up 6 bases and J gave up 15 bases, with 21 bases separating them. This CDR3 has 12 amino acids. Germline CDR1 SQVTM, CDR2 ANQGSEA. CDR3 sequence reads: CSVQREGARRFF. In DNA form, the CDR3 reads TGCAGCGTCCAGAGGGAAGGCGCCCGGCGGTTCTTC.

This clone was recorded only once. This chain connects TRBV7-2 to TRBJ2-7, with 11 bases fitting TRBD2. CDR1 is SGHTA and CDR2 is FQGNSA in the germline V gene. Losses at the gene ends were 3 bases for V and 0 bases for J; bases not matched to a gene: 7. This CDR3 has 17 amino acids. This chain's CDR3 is CASSLASGRLPSYEQYF. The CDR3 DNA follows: TGTGCCAGCAGCTTGGCTAGCGGGAGGTTACCCTCCTACGAGCAGTACTTC.

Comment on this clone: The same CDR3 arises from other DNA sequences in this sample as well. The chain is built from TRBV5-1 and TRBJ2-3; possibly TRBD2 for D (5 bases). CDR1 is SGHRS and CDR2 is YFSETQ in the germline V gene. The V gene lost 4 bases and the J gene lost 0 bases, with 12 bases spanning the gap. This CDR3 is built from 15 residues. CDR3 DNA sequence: TGCGCCAGCAGCCCAGAGGGCCTTAGCACAGATACGCAGTATTTT. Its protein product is CASSPEGLSTDTQYF.

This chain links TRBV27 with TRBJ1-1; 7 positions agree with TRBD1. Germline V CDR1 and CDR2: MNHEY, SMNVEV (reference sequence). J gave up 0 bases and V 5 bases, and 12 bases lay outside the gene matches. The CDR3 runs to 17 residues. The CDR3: CASSRETGRSMNTEAFF. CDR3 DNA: TGTGCCAGCAGTCGAGAGACAGGGCGGAGTATGAACACTGAAGCTTTCTTT.

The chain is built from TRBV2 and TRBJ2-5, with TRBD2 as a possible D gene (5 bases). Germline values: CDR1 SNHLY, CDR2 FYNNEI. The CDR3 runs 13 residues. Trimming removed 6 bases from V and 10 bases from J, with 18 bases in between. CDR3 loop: CASRAGLEVNQYF. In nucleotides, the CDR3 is TGTGCCAGCAGAGCCGGTCTGGAGGTAAACCAGTACTTC.